This passage covers 29 T cell receptor beta chains from one sample sequenced in a study of cytomegalovirus exposure and HLA in healthy donors (dated by TCRdb to the late 2010s). Library construction relied on the immunoSEQ multiplex PCR assay. In its TCRdb copy, this immuneACCESS table keeps in-frame sequences only and misses some clones. Where compared with another copy, unresolved V genes explain less than half of these, and the others have no known cause. The sample records 100,000 to 150,000 clones, roughly 89% of which are singletons. The ten largest clones capture 1.5% to 2% of the sample. The sequenced sample was PBMCs. These receptors were collected from a woman aged 18-29 years in good health and CMV-seronegative.

The chain recombines TRBV6-1 with TRBJ1-1; no clear D. In germline, CDR1 is MNHNS, CDR2 SASEGT. With 5 bases removed from V and 1 base from J, the gap between germline ends came to 8 bases. This CDR3 comprises 13 residues. In nucleotides, the CDR3 is TGTGCCAGCAGTCCCCCTAGGAACACTGAAGCTTTCTTT. It specifies CASSPPRNTEAFF.

The chain employs TRBV13 and TRBJ2-5, with 7 bases fitting TRBD2. Germline-derived CDR1 and CDR2 are PRHDT and FYEKMQ (reference sequence). CDR3 length equals 13 residues. The V segment lost 2 bases and the J segment 4 bases; nucleotides outside the gene matches: 1. CDR3 DNA: TGTGCCAGCAGCTTAATAGCGGGAGAGACCCAGTACTTC. Translated: CASSLIAGETQYF.

This clone has a single count. The CDR3 sequence is CASSHTSGSYEQFF. The CDR3 DNA reads as TGCGCCAGCAGCCATACTAGCGGGAGCTATGAGCAGTTCTTC. The chain joins TRBV4-1 to TRBJ2-1; 11 bases agree with TRBD2. Trimming removed 3 bases from V and 8 bases from J; junction bases left unmatched: 3. The CDR3 is 14 amino acids. Germline V lookup: CDR1 MGHRA, CDR2 YSYEKL.

The chain uses TRBV27 and TRBJ1-2; TRBD1 agrees at 8 bases. This CDR3 has 12 residues. Trimming at V came to 5 bases and at J to 8 bases, leaving 4 bases not matched to a gene. Germline-derived CDR1 and CDR2 are MNHEY and SMNVEV (reference sequence). The CDR3 DNA reads as TGTGCCAGCAGTCCAGGGGGCTACGGCTACACCTTC. Translated: CASSPGGYGYTF.

The V gene is TRBV5-6, the J gene TRBJ2-5; 15 nucleotides line up with TRBD2. Looked up from germline, CDR1 is SGHDT and CDR2 is YYEEEE. This CDR3 has 15 amino acids. The V and J ends lost 4 bases and 4 bases, in that order; junction bases with no gene match: 2. The CDR3 nucleotides are TGTGCCAGCAGCCCGGGACTAGCGGGAGGAGAGACCCAGTACTTC. Translated: CASSPGLAGGETQYF.

V gene TRBV7-2 combines with J gene TRBJ2-2; 10 bases match TRBD2. The CDR3 has 15 amino acids. V shed 6 bases, J shed 7 bases, and the junction held 8 bases outside the gene matches. From germline, CDR1 is SGHTA and CDR2 FQGNSA. The CDR3 DNA reads as TGTGCCAGCAGAACGGCTAGCGGGAGTGGCGGGGAGCTGTTTTTT. Amino acid sequence: CASRTASGSGGELFF.

The CDR3: CASSLDRDNEKLFF. As DNA, the CDR3 is TGTGCCAGCAGCTTGGACAGGGATAATGAAAAACTGTTTTTT. The J gene is TRBJ1-4, the V gene TRBV7-9; TRBD1 matches at 8 bases. Germline CDR1 reads SEHNR; CDR2 reads FQNEAQ (reference sequence). The length of the CDR3 is 14 residues. Trimming took 3 bases from V and 4 from J; bases not matched to a gene: 1.

This chain joins TRBV18 and TRBJ2-7; D might be TRBD1 (6 bases). The CDR3 loop spans 16 amino acids. Germline-derived CDR1 and CDR2 are KGHSH and LQKENI. The V and J ends lost 1 base and 0 bases respectively, with 13 bases between them. The CDR3 DNA reads TGTGCCAGCTCACCACTGAAGGGGGTAATCTCCTACGAGCAGTACTTC. Residues: CASSPLKGVISYEQYF.

This chain connects TRBV18 to TRBJ2-3, with 7 nucleotides matching TRBD2. This CDR3 contains 15 residues. The ends lost 3 bases at V and 0 bases at J; junction bases unmatched: 3. In germline, CDR1 is KGHSH, CDR2 LQKENI. In DNA, the CDR3 is TGTGCCAGCTCACCGTTTAGCGGGAGCACAGATACGCAGTATTTT. It encodes CASSPFSGSTDTQYF.

The chain is built from TRBV29-1 and TRBJ2-1; TRBD2 aligns across 7 bases. The CDR3 loop spans 15 amino acids. Per the germline V gene, CDR1 is SQVTM and CDR2 is ANQGSEA. The ends lost 0 bases at V and 6 bases at J; junction bases unmatched: 8. The CDR3 sequence: CSVEDPSGNLNEQFF. The CDR3 DNA is TGCAGCGTTGAAGATCCCAGCGGGAATCTCAATGAGCAGTTCTTC.

The chain couples TRBV30 to TRBJ2-7, with 9 bases fitting TRBD1. The CDR3 consists of 12 residues. Trimming cost V 7 bases and J 3 bases; bases outside gene matches: 4. Looked up from germline, CDR1 is GTSNPN and CDR2 is SVGIG (reference sequence). DNA of the CDR3: TGTGCCTTGGACAGGGGCATCTACGAGCAGTACTTC. Translated: CALDRGIYEQYF.

V gene TRBV4-1 combines with J gene TRBJ2-6; TRBD1 agrees at 7 bases. Germline lookup yields CDR1 MGHRA and CDR2 YSYEKL. J was trimmed by 0 bases and V by 4 bases; bases with no gene match: 6. There are 17 residues in the CDR3. Here the CDR3 reads CASSPGTALSGANVLTF. DNA for the CDR3: TGCGCCAGCAGCCCAGGGACAGCCCTCTCTGGGGCCAACGTCCTGACTTTC.

The V and J genes are TRBV12-5 and TRBJ2-2; TRBD1 matches 10 bases. The CDR3 is made up of 15 amino acids. Looked up from germline, CDR1 is LGHNT and CDR2 is FRNRAP. V gave up 3 bases and J gave up 3 bases; unmatched junction bases: 1. The CDR3, as DNA: TGTGCTAGTGGTTTCGGACAGGGGGACACCGGGGAGCTGTTTTTT. Amino acids: CASGFGQGDTGELFF.

In this sample, this clone turned up once. CDR3: CASSPQGQLYHTEAFF. The CDR3 nucleotides are TGTGCCAGCAGCCCTCAGGGTCAGCTCTATCACACTGAAGCTTTCTTT. V usage is TRBV9 and J usage is TRBJ1-1, with D possibly matching TRBD1 (5 bases). Per germline, CDR1 SGDLS and CDR2 YYNGEE. Between the trimmed V and J ends, which lost 4 bases and 3 bases, there was a span of 19 bases. CDR3 length: 16 amino acids.

This clone was counted a single time. This rearrangement joins TRBV4-2 to TRBJ2-1; D possibly corresponds to TRBD2 (6 bases). Germline CDR1 is LGHNA and CDR2 is YNFKEQ. With 1 base removed from V and 2 bases from J, the gap between germline ends came to 9 bases. CDR3 length: 15 amino acids. In nucleotides, the CDR3 is TGTGCCAGCAGCCAAGCACTAGCTACCTACAATGAGCAGTTCTTC. The encoded protein is CASSQALATYNEQFF.

The V gene is TRBV2, the J gene TRBJ1-2; no reliable D call. Germline V lookup: CDR1 SNHLY, CDR2 FYNNEI. Trimming left V 4 bases short and J 2 bases short, with 8 bases between. This CDR3 comprises 13 residues. CDR3 sequence reads: CASSVSQNYGYTF. The DNA for the CDR3 is TGTGCCAGCAGTGTTTCCCAAAACTATGGCTACACCTTC.

V usage is TRBV23-1 and J usage is TRBJ2-3; possible D gene TRBD2, 5 bases. TRBV23-1 is an ORF; its function is uncertain. The CDR3 totals 17 residues. With 4 bases removed from V and 3 bases from J, the gap between germline ends came to 20 bases. CDR3 region: CASSPNRALRETDTQYF. The CDR3 DNA follows: TGCGCCAGCAGTCCAAACCGGGCCCTACGGGAAACAGATACGCAGTATTTT.

The chain uses TRBV4-1 and TRBJ2-1; 8 nucleotides align to TRBD1. CDR3 length equals 15 residues. Germline V lookup: CDR1 MGHRA, CDR2 YSYEKL. After removal of 6 bases from V and 5 bases from J, the junction contained 9 bases not matched to a gene. The DNA for the CDR3 is TGCGCCAGCAGTCCCGGGACAGGCGCTAACAATGAGCAGTTCTTC. Residues: CASSPGTGANNEQFF.

The chain is built from TRBV4-1 and TRBJ1-2; D possibly corresponds to TRBD1 (6 bases). The CDR3 runs 17 residues. From germline, CDR1 is MGHRA and CDR2 YSYEKL. The V and J ends lost 1 base and 2 bases respectively, with 17 bases between them. The CDR3 here is CASSQGLRGEGNYGYTF. CDR3 sequence (DNA): TGCGCCAGCAGCCAAGGGTTGAGGGGGGAGGGCAACTATGGCTACACCTTC.

The gene calls are TRBV11-2 and TRBJ2-7, with TRBD2 matching over 7 bases. Trimming at V came to 6 bases and at J to 5 bases, leaving 16 bases not matched to a gene. This CDR3 region has 16 residues. CDR1 SGHAT and CDR2 FQNNGV come from the germline V gene. CDR3: CASRPPRGGSSNEQYF. In nucleotides, the CDR3 is TGTGCCAGCAGACCCCCCCGCGGCGGGAGCAGCAACGAGCAGTACTTC.

The CDR3 is CASSYGTSGSYEQYF. The CDR3 DNA is TGTGCCAGCAGTTACGGGACTAGCGGGAGTTACGAGCAGTACTTC. The chain couples TRBV6-6 to TRBJ2-7, with 14 bases identical to TRBD2. CDR1 and CDR2 (germline): MNHNY, SVGAGI (reference sequence). V trimming: 2 bases; J trimming: 4 bases; junction bases outside the gene matches: 1. The CDR3 totals 15 residues.

This chain uses TRBV18 with TRBJ2-2; D is unresolved. CDR1 and CDR2 (germline): KGHSH, LQKENI. The V end lost 5 bases, the J end lost 7 bases, and 17 bases lay between the germline ends. CDR3 length equals 15 residues. DNA of the CDR3: TGTGCCAGCTCAGCGACAACGGTGGCCGTCGGGGAGCTGTTTTTT. It specifies CASSATTVAVGELFF.

The chain links TRBV30 to TRBJ2-5; D uncertain. The germline V and J ends were trimmed by 0 bases and 1 base, with 9 bases remaining between them. Looked up from germline, CDR1 is GTSNPN and CDR2 is SVGIG (reference sequence). This CDR3 has 14 residues. The CDR3 DNA is TGTGCCTGGAGTGTGCGGCTACTCCAAGAGACCCAGTACTTC. Protein product: CAWSVRLLQETQYF.

This chain uses TRBV4-1 with TRBJ1-1; TRBD1 might be the D (5 bases). Trimming left V 0 bases short and J 2 bases short, with 13 bases between. The CDR3 runs to 16 residues. In germline, CDR1 is MGHRA, CDR2 YSYEKL. The CDR3 DNA reads TGCGCCAGCAGCCAAGATCTCTACAGGTTCAACACTGAAGCTTTCTTT. This encodes CASSQDLYRFNTEAFF.

CDR3 sequence (DNA): TGTGCCAGCAGCCAAGATGTTCTTGTGAAACAGGGAAGGTACGAGCAGTACTTC. As protein: CASSQDVLVKQGRYEQYF. The rearrangement links TRBV4-2 to TRBJ2-7; perhaps TRBD1 as D (6 bases). This CDR3 is built from 18 residues. From germline, CDR1 is LGHNA and CDR2 YNFKEQ. Trimming cost V 0 bases and J 4 bases, with 22 bases left between them.

The rearrangement links TRBV5-4 to TRBJ2-7; TRBD2 might be the D (6 bases). This CDR3 is built from 15 residues. CDR1 and CDR2 (germline): SGHNT, YYREEE (reference sequence). V was trimmed by 3 bases and J by 1 base, leaving 14 bases between them. CDR3 protein: CASSSQERVSYEQYF. In DNA form, the CDR3 reads TGTGCCAGCAGCTCGCAAGAGCGGGTTTCCTACGAGCAGTACTTC.

There are a few counts of this clone. The V and J genes are TRBV6-5 and TRBJ2-2, with TRBD1 matching over 8 bases. After removal of 2 bases from V and 4 bases from J, the junction contained 3 bases not matched to a gene. The germline V gene encodes CDR1 MNHEY and CDR2 SVGAGI. The CDR3 totals 15 residues. CDR3 DNA sequence: TGTGCCAGCAGTTACGAACAGGGGGGCACCGGGGAGCTGTTTTTT. This codes for CASSYEQGGTGELFF.

The chain couples TRBV2 to TRBJ2-2; 9 bases agree with TRBD2. The germline CDR1 and CDR2 sequences are SNHLY and FYNNEI. V was pared by 6 bases and J by 2 bases, with 4 bases of the junction left unmatched. There are 15 residues in the CDR3. The CDR3 coding sequence is TGTGCCAGCAGGAAAGGGACTAGCAACACCGGGGAGCTGTTTTTT. Amino acids: CASRKGTSNTGELFF.

The chain carries TRBV14 and TRBJ2-3, with D perhaps TRBD2 (5 bases). The germline V and J ends were trimmed by 9 bases and 3 bases, with 19 bases remaining between them. This CDR3 region has 15 residues. CDR1 and CDR2 from the germline V gene are SGHDN and FVKESK. In DNA form, the CDR3 reads TGTGCCAGTACGGGCGGGCTCGCGCCTACAGATACGCAGTATTTT. This codes for CASTGGLAPTDTQYF. Complete variable domain (other parts from reference TRBV14 and TRBJ2-3): EAGVTQFPSHSVIEKGQTVTLRCDPISGHDNLYWYRRVMGKEIKFLLHFVKESKQDESGMPNNRFLAERTGGTYSTLKVQPAELEDSGVYFCASTGGLAPTDTQYFGPGTRLTVL.